This T cell receptor beta chain was documented in a study of radiotherapy plus CTLA-4 blockade in lung cancer. Study as a whole: Among all patients, 18% showed objective responses, while 30% to 35% had disease control.

The table came from immunoSEQ multiplex PCR; TCRdb's copy has only in-frame clones and leaves some out. The sample carries about 99,000 clones, almost 90% recorded once. Patients had chemo-refractory metastatic non-small-cell lung cancer and received focal radiation plus CTLA-4 blockade that used ipilimumab. Study-level points and caveats: It was early blood T cell clone dynamics, with interferon-beta, that reportedly best predicted response. Radiotherapy plus ipilimumab was followed by expansion in blood of tumor-derived TCR clones.

Comments on this clone: Its antigen remains unknown.

The sequencing here drew on peripheral blood, taken from a patient treated with radiotherapy plus ipilimumab. The source of this sequence is a human donor with non-small cell lung cancer that progressed on radiotherapy plus ipilimumab.

The CDR3 is CASSPPVDEQFF. The CDR3 bases are TGTGCCAGCAGCCCTCCGGTGGATGAGCAGTTCTTC. The chain carries TRBV7-2 and TRBJ2-1; no definite D call. The V and J ends lost 5 bases and 8 bases respectively, with 10 bases between them. CDR3 length: 12 amino acids. Germline-derived CDR1 and CDR2 are SGHTA and FQGNSA.